The 8 T cell receptor beta chains in this list originate from one sample, sequenced in a study of Graves' ophthalmopathy and Graves' hyperthyroidism. RNA transcripts were the source from which TCR beta CDR3 regions were amplified. The library came from an HTBI-primed first-round RT-PCR and a second-round multiplex PCR. TCRdb called the multiplex PCR reads again in MiXCR, with one record for every CDR3 protein. Among some 750,000 distinct CDR3 sequences, 40% were seen once, and the ten largest hold 44%. Sequencing used peripheral blood. The receptors originated from an adult man with Graves' ophthalmopathy.

This rearrangement joins TRBV10-2 to TRBJ1-5; D remains unclear. The V gene lost 0 bases and the J gene lost 6 bases, with 9 bases spanning the gap. This CDR3 spans 14 amino acids. Germline V gene data show CDR1 as WSHSY and CDR2 as SAAADI. The chain's CDR3 is CASSESGRRQPQHF. CDR3 DNA: TGCGCCAGCAGTGAGTCAGGGCGTCGTCAGCCCCAGCATTTT.

Only one count was recorded for this clonotype. This chain connects TRBV11-1 to TRBJ1-6; no reliable D call. Trimming took 8 bases from V and 8 from J, leaving 10 bases between them. This CDR3 has 12 residues. Germline V gene lookup returns CDR1 SGHAT and CDR2 FQDESV (reference sequence). The CDR3 DNA reads TGTGCCAGCGGGGAACAGTATTCACCCCTCCACTTT. Its protein is CASGEQYSPLHF.

The chain employs TRBV20-1 and TRBJ1-1; a weak D match, TRBD1 (6 bases). Germline V gene data show CDR1 as DFQATT and CDR2 as SNEGSKA (reference sequence). CDR3 size: 15 residues. The ends were cut back, 1 base at V and 1 base at J, with 13 bases in the middle. CDR3 amino acids: CSARGLQGWNTEAFF. In nucleotides, the CDR3 is TGCAGTGCTAGAGGATTACAGGGTTGGAACACTGAAGCTTTCTTT.

This chain links TRBV15 with TRBJ2-7; 9 bases align to TRBD2. CDR3 length: 14 residues. V lost 7 bases, J lost 4 bases, and 8 bases stayed unmatched. Germline V CDR1 and CDR2: LNHNV, YYDKDF (reference sequence). CDR3: CATTGLAHNYEQYF. The CDR3 bases are TGTGCCACCACCGGACTAGCGCATAATTACGAGCAGTACTTC.

This clonotype was found many times. This chain uses TRBV20-1 with TRBJ1-2; possibly TRBD1 for D (6 bases). The CDR3 has 12 residues. Germline assignment: CDR1 DFQATT and CDR2 SNEGSKA (reference sequence). V was cut by 3 bases and J by 7 bases, with 12 bases left in between. The CDR3: CSARRQGSGYTF. The DNA of the CDR3 is TGCAGTGCTAGGAGGCAGGGGAGTGGCTACACCTTC.

This chain joins TRBV24-1 and TRBJ1-6, with D possibly matching TRBD1 (5 bases). Germline V gene sequence: CDR1 KGHDR, CDR2 SFDVKD. The CDR3 sequence is 13 residues long. Trimming left V 2 bases short and J 10 bases short, with 8 bases between. The CDR3 loop reads CATSDSRGSPLHF. CDR3 DNA: TGTGCCACCAGTGATTCACGGGGCTCACCCCTCCACTTT.

This clonotype was seen repeatedly, ten times or more. This CDR3 reads CATSRPGQSENTEAFF. In DNA, the CDR3 is TGTGCCACCAGCAGACCGGGACAGTCCGAGAACACTGAAGCTTTCTTT. The V gene is TRBV15, the J gene TRBJ1-1, with 7 bases fitting TRBD1. CDR1 LNHNV and CDR2 YYDKDF come from the germline V gene (reference sequence). The CDR3 has 16 residues. V lost 2 bases and J lost 1; bases outside the gene matches: 7. Using reference TRBV15 and TRBJ1-1 for the parts outside the CDR3, the full variable domain is DAMVIQNPRYQVTQFGKPVTLSCSQTLNHNVMYWYQQKSSQAPKLLFHYYDKDFNNEADTPDNFQSRRPNTSFCFLDIRSPGLGDTAMYLCATSRPGQSENTEAFFGQGTRLTVV.

This clonotype has at least ten counts. This chain uses TRBV10-3 with TRBJ2-7; possibly TRBD1 or TRBD2 for D (5 bases each). CDR1 is ENHRY and CDR2 is SYGVKD in the germline V gene. Deletions cut 3 bases from V and 6 bases from J, with 15 bases between. The CDR3 runs 14 residues. Here the CDR3 DNA reads TGTGCCATCAGTGATCATAAGGGGAGTTTCGAGCAGTACTTC. Translating gives CAISDHKGSFEQYF.